A single sample is the source of the 7 T cell receptor beta chains below, sequenced in a study of T cell repertoires in cytomegalovirus infection. A single record per CDR3 protein comes from TCRdb applying MiXCR to the reads. The sample contains almost 300,000 distinct CDR3 sequences, approximately 10% of which appear only once. The specimen was PBMCs. Receptors originate from a human donor in good health (CMV status not recorded). Some clones in this sample may be carry-over from other donors' samples.

This clonotype was detected many times. This sequence joins TRBV6-2 or TRBV6-3 and TRBJ1-1; 10 nucleotides align to TRBD1. The V gene's germline CDR1 is MNHEY and CDR2 SVGEGT. The CDR3 is 14 amino acids. Trimming cost V 6 bases and J 5 bases; bases outside gene matches: 6. The CDR3 here is CASSQTGGATEAFF. The CDR3 nucleotides read TGTGCCAGCAGCCAGACAGGGGGCGCGACTGAAGCTTTCTTT.

This clonotype has ten or more counts. The chain combines TRBV20-1 with TRBJ2-7, with D tentatively TRBD2 (6 bases). V dropped 5 bases and J dropped 3 bases, with 17 bases sitting between them. CDR1 DFQATT and CDR2 SNEGSKA come from the germline V gene (reference sequence). The CDR3 is 14 amino acids. The CDR3 region has the DNA TGCAGTGCTCCCTCCCTGGGACTGCTCTACGAGCAGTACGTC. Encoded protein: CSAPSLGLLYEQYV.

This clonotype was counted at least ten times. The chain is built from TRBV12-5 and TRBJ1-5, with 8 bases fitting TRBD1. Germline V gives CDR1 LGHNT, CDR2 FRNRAP. This CDR3 is 16 amino acids long. The V segment lost 1 base and the J segment 1 base; nucleotides outside the gene matches: 3. Here the CDR3 reads CASGLGQGTSNQPQHF. The DNA of the CDR3 is TGTGCTAGTGGTTTGGGACAGGGGACCAGCAATCAGCCCCAGCATTTT.

This clonotype was seen repeatedly, ten times or more. The chain uses TRBV20-1 and TRBJ1-2; D remains ambiguous. The CDR3 runs to 13 residues. The V end was cut by 6 bases, the J end by 6 bases, with 17 bases between. Germline V gene lookup returns CDR1 DFQATT and CDR2 SNEGSKA (reference sequence). The CDR3 is CSAAPRSTNGYTF. The CDR3 DNA is TGCAGTGCGGCCCCTCGTTCGACCAATGGCTACACCTTC.

This chain links TRBV20-1 with TRBJ1-1; D is uncertain. There are 12 residues in the CDR3. The V gene lost 7 bases and the J gene lost 1 base, with 10 bases spanning the gap. The germline gives CDR1 DFQATT, CDR2 SNEGSKA (reference sequence). CDR3 nucleotide sequence: TGCAGTGTCAGTCCCCCGAACACTGAAGCTTTCTTT. This sequence encodes CSVSPPNTEAFF.

This clonotype was detected ten times or more. The V call is TRBV20-1, the J call TRBJ2-4; the match to TRBD1 covers 8 bases. Germline-derived CDR1 and CDR2 are DFQATT and SNEGSKA (reference sequence). This CDR3 comprises 14 residues. V shed 6 bases, J shed 8 bases, and the junction held 12 bases outside the gene matches. The CDR3 DNA sequence: TGCAGTGCCCCACCAGGGGGCTCGGAAGACATTCAGTACTTC. This codes for CSAPPGGSEDIQYF.

This clonotype has only a few counts. The rearrangement joins TRBV9 to TRBJ2-1, with TRBD2 identical over 10 bases. Germline V lookup: CDR1 SGDLS, CDR2 YYNGEE. CDR3 length: 14 amino acids. With 4 bases clipped from V and 3 bases from J, the junction kept 1 base outside the gene matches. The CDR3: CASSTSGDYNEQFF. Here the CDR3 DNA reads TGTGCCAGCAGCACTAGCGGGGACTACAATGAGCAGTTCTTC.